These 28 T cell receptor beta chains were all obtained from the same sample, sequenced in a study of immune evolution from preneoplasia to lung adenocarcinoma. Data came from immunoSEQ multiplex PCR; TCRdb stores just in-frame clones and leaves some out. The data hold about 41,000 clones, with approximately 80% observed a single time. Sequences were obtained from FFPE invasive lung adenocarcinoma tissue. These receptors were collected from a person in their sixties with lung adenocarcinoma.

The chain employs TRBV5-4 and TRBJ2-7; 8 bases map to TRBD1. CDR1 is SGHNT and CDR2 is YYREEE in the germline V gene (reference sequence). Trimming took 3 bases from V and 9 from J; bases not matched to a gene: 5. The CDR3 has 12 amino acids. CDR3 DNA sequence: TGTGCCAGCAGCTCAACTACAGGGGGGCAGTACTTC. It is translated as CASSSTTGGQYF.

This rearrangement joins TRBV6-6 to TRBJ2-7, with D uncertain. V shed 6 bases and J shed 2 bases, with 8 bases lying between them. The germline CDR1 and CDR2 sequences are MNHNY and SVGAGI (reference sequence). This CDR3 spans 12 amino acids. The CDR3 protein is CASSKTTYEQYF. The CDR3 bases are TGTGCCAGCAGCAAAACCACCTACGAGCAGTACTTC.

V is TRBV9 and J is TRBJ1-3; D is ambiguous. Germline V gene lookup returns CDR1 SGDLS and CDR2 YYNGEE. With 0 bases removed from V and 1 base from J, the gap between germline ends came to 14 bases. This CDR3 has 17 amino acids. In DNA form, the CDR3 reads TGTGCCAGCAGCGTAGATCCGGGGAGCTTATCTGGAAACACCATATATTTT. This sequence encodes CASSVDPGSLSGNTIYF.

V usage is TRBV11-3 and J usage is TRBJ2-7; possible D gene TRBD1, 6 bases. Trimming removed 5 bases from V and 3 bases from J, with 8 bases in between. From germline, CDR1 is SGHNT and CDR2 YENEEA. The CDR3 has 12 amino acids. The CDR3, as DNA: TGTGCCAGCAGCCCGACAGGCTACGAGCAGTACTTC. As protein: CASSPTGYEQYF.

This rearrangement joins TRBV5-6 to TRBJ2-2; D not resolved. V lost 1 base and J lost 0, with 10 bases in between. Germline assignment: CDR1 SGHDT and CDR2 YYEEEE. The CDR3 is 16 amino acids. In DNA form, the CDR3 reads TGTGCCAGCAGCTTGTTTGAGACAACGAACACCGGGGAGCTGTTTTTT. Its translation is CASSLFETTNTGELFF. Full variable domain (rest looked up from reference TRBV5-6 and TRBJ2-2): DAGVTQSPTHLIKTRGQQVTLRCSPKSGHDTVSWYQQALGQGPQFIFQYYEEEERQRGNFPDRFSGHQFPNYSSELNVNALLLGDSALYLCASSLFETTNTGELFFGEGSRLTVL.

This clone came up a few times. The V and J genes are TRBV7-9 and TRBJ1-3; D not certain. The V end lost 6 bases, the J end lost 1 base, and 10 bases lay between the germline ends. Per germline, CDR1 SEHNR and CDR2 FQNEAQ (reference sequence). The length of the CDR3 is 14 residues. The CDR3 region has the DNA TGTGCCAGCAGTGACGTGTCGTCTGGAAACACCATATATTTT. It specifies CASSDVSSGNTIYF.

The V gene is TRBV5-4, the J gene TRBJ2-7; 8 bases align to TRBD1. With 3 bases clipped from V and 3 bases from J, the junction kept 8 bases outside the gene matches. CDR3 size: 15 residues. The germline V gene has CDR1 SGHNT and CDR2 YYREEE (reference sequence). The CDR3, as DNA: TGTGCCAGCAGCTCGGACAGGGCCAACTTCTACGAGCAGTACTTC. Encoded protein: CASSSDRANFYEQYF. The full variable domain, its missing parts supplied by reference TRBV5-4 and TRBJ2-7, is ETGVTQSPTHLIKTRGQQVTLRCSSQSGHNTVSWYQQALGQGPQFIFQYYREEENGRGNFPPRFSGLQFPNYSSELNVNALELDDSALYLCASSSDRANFYEQYFGPGTRLTVT.

This rearrangement joins TRBV7-2 to TRBJ2-1; possibly TRBD1 for D (6 bases). V was clipped by 4 bases and J by 3 bases, with 13 bases between them. Germline assignment: CDR1 SGHTA and CDR2 FQGNSA. The CDR3 is 15 amino acids. CDR3 loop: CASSSRGALYNEQFF. The CDR3 nucleotides read TGTGCCAGCAGCTCCAGGGGCGCGCTCTACAATGAGCAGTTCTTC.

The chain uses TRBV7-9 and TRBJ2-5, with 9 nucleotides matching TRBD2. From germline, CDR1 is SEHNR and CDR2 FQNEAQ (reference sequence). The CDR3 is 16 residues long. The junction had 12 bases not matched to a gene; V was cut back by 5 bases and J by 5 bases. In DNA, the CDR3 is TGTGCCAGCAGCCCAGGGTCCTTAGCGGGAGTGGAGACCCAGTACTTC. The encoded protein is CASSPGSLAGVETQYF.

The chain couples TRBV5-1 to TRBJ2-7; tentatively, D is TRBD2 (6 bases). The CDR3 is made up of 15 amino acids. Germline-derived CDR1 and CDR2 are SGHRS and YFSETQ. Between the trimmed V and J ends, which lost 4 bases and 2 bases, there was a span of 16 bases. The CDR3 region is CASSREMGLTYEQYF. The CDR3 nucleotides read TGCGCCAGCAGCCGGGAAATGGGACTGACCTACGAGCAGTACTTC.

This chain uses TRBV28 with TRBJ2-7; 14 nucleotides match TRBD2. Germline CDR1 reads MDHEN; CDR2 reads SYDVKM. The trim removed 5 bases at V and 6 bases at J, leaving 6 bases unmatched. This CDR3 has 15 residues. Written as DNA, the CDR3 is TGTGCCAGCAGTACTCGGACTAGCGGGAGGTTCGAGCAGTACTTC. This codes for CASSTRTSGRFEQYF. Using reference TRBV28 and TRBJ2-7 for the parts outside the CDR3, the full variable domain is DVKVTQSSRYLVKRTGEKVFLECVQDMDHENMFWYRQDPGLGLRLIYFSYDVKMKEKGDIPEGYSVSREKKERFSLILESASTNQTSMYLCASSTRTSGRFEQYFGPGTRLTVT.

The V call is TRBV18, the J call TRBJ1-4, with a weak D call TRBD1 (5 bases). V was pared by 3 bases and J by 8 bases, with 10 bases between. The germline CDR1 and CDR2 sequences are KGHSH and LQKENI. The CDR3 totals 13 residues. The CDR3 DNA reads TGTGCCAGCTCACCGGGCCAGGGAGAAAAACTGTTTTTT. Translation gives CASSPGQGEKLFF.

This sequence joins TRBV19 and TRBJ1-5; D is uncertain. Germline V lookup: CDR1 LNHDA, CDR2 SQIVND (reference sequence). The CDR3 spans 15 residues. V lost 7 bases and J 7 bases, leaving 20 bases between the germline ends. The CDR3: CASTPPGGREQPQHF. The CDR3 region has the DNA TGTGCCAGTACTCCTCCCGGCGGAAGGGAACAGCCCCAGCATTTT.

In its sample, this clone was seen a few times. The V call is TRBV5-4, the J call TRBJ2-7, with 9 bases identical to TRBD2. The CDR3 runs 14 residues. V was clipped by 4 bases and J by 2 bases; unmatched bases: 4. Germline V lookup: CDR1 SGHNT, CDR2 YYREEE (reference sequence). CDR3 nucleotides: TGTGCCAGCAGCGGGGTAGCGGGAGCCTACGAGCAGTACTTC. This codes for CASSGVAGAYEQYF.

The rearrangement uses TRBV27 and TRBJ2-7, with D perhaps matching TRBD2 (6 bases). The CDR3 length is 15 residues. V was clipped by 3 bases and J by 4 bases, with 16 bases between them. Looked up from germline, CDR1 is MNHEY and CDR2 is SMNVEV (reference sequence). CDR3 sequence: CASSLMSYGGYEQYF. In DNA form, the CDR3 reads TGTGCCAGCAGTTTGATGAGTTACGGAGGGTACGAGCAGTACTTC.

J is TRBJ2-7 and V is TRBV2; D not certain. V lost 7 bases and J lost 2, with 15 bases in between. Germline CDR1 reads SNHLY; CDR2 reads FYNNEI. The CDR3 is 14 amino acids. The CDR3 nucleotides are TGTGCCAGCATCAAAGGGTCCCAAACCTACGAGCAGTACTTC. This translates into CASIKGSQTYEQYF.

The chain employs TRBV14 and TRBJ2-2; 9 bases are shared with TRBD1. CDR1 is SGHDN, CDR2 FVKESK, per germline. J gave up 7 bases and V 8 bases, and 8 bases lay outside the gene matches. CDR3 length: 14 amino acids. The CDR3 DNA is TGTGCCAGCTCATCACAGGGGGCGGTCGGGGAGCTGTTTTTT. It translates to CASSSQGAVGELFF.

The V call is TRBV30, the J call TRBJ1-5; D perhaps matches TRBD1 (5 bases). This CDR3 is 14 amino acids long. Trimming pared 0 bases from V and 4 bases from J, leaving 10 bases between. The V gene's germline CDR1 is GTSNPN and CDR2 SVGIG (reference sequence). This CDR3 is CAWSVGVGNQPQHF. DNA of the CDR3: TGTGCCTGGAGTGTGGGGGTGGGGAATCAGCCCCAGCATTTT.

This clone was detected only once. V usage is TRBV4-1 and J usage is TRBJ1-4, with TRBD1 as a possible D gene (5 bases). The germline CDR1 and CDR2 sequences are MGHRA and YSYEKL. There are 17 residues in the CDR3. V was shortened by 5 bases and J by 8 bases, with 24 bases between the two germline ends. CDR3 sequence: CASSIRGSGTSAEKLFF. The CDR3 region has the DNA TGCGCCAGCAGCATACGGGGGTCCGGGACCTCAGCGGAAAAACTGTTTTTT.

This clone showed up just once. The gene calls are TRBV7-9 and TRBJ1-4, with 9 positions matching TRBD1. CDR1 is SEHNR, CDR2 FQNEAQ, per germline (reference sequence). CDR3 length: 15 residues. The junction had 5 bases not matched to a gene; V was cut back by 5 bases and J by 4 bases. This chain's CDR3 is CASSGGQGSNEKLFF. The CDR3, as DNA: TGTGCCAGCAGCGGGGGACAGGGAAGTAATGAAAAACTGTTTTTT.

This chain joins TRBV5-6 and TRBJ2-7; 12 nucleotides line up with TRBD1. Losses at the gene ends were 7 bases for V and 3 bases for J; bases not matched to a gene: 5. Germline CDR1 is SGHDT and CDR2 is YYEEEE. This CDR3 is built from 14 residues. This chain's CDR3 is CASGDRGRDYEQYF. The CDR3 region has the DNA TGTGCCAGCGGGGACAGGGGGCGCGACTACGAGCAGTACTTC.

The V call is TRBV5-1, the J call TRBJ2-7, with no clear D. Trimming left V 0 bases short and J 4 bases short, with 8 bases between. The germline CDR1 and CDR2 sequences are SGHRS and YFSETQ. This CDR3 spans 13 amino acids. The chain's CDR3 is CASSLAGPYEQYF. The DNA for the CDR3 is TGCGCCAGCAGCTTGGCCGGACCATACGAGCAGTACTTC.

The J gene is TRBJ2-1, the V gene TRBV29-1; 7 bases fit TRBD2. After removal of 2 bases from V and 3 bases from J, the junction contained 1 base not matched to a gene. The CDR3 is made up of 13 amino acids. Germline CDR1 SQVTM, CDR2 ANQGSEA. As DNA, the CDR3 is TGCAGCGTTGAACGCGGGAGCTACAATGAGCAGTTCTTC. Protein product: CSVERGSYNEQFF.

The chain is built from TRBV6-6 and TRBJ2-7; no definite D call. V gave up 2 bases and J gave up 3 bases, with 8 bases separating them. The CDR3 is 13 amino acids. Germline values: CDR1 MNHNY, CDR2 SVGAGI (reference sequence). The CDR3: CASSYDPYYEQYF. The CDR3 region has the DNA TGTGCCAGCAGTTACGACCCCTACTACGAGCAGTACTTC.

The gene calls are TRBV5-6 and TRBJ2-2; maybe TRBD1 (5 bases). The V gene lost 4 bases and the J gene lost 5 bases, with 12 bases spanning the gap. Germline CDR1 reads SGHDT; CDR2 reads YYEEEE. The CDR3 sequence is 14 residues long. Written as DNA, the CDR3 is TGTGCCAGCAGCCGATATGGGGCTACCGGGGAGCTGTTTTTT. Its translation is CASSRYGATGELFF.

The rearrangement joins TRBV10-2 to TRBJ2-3, with D hard to call. The CDR3 length is 13 residues. Per the germline V gene, CDR1 is WSHSY and CDR2 is SAAADI. Trimming took 7 bases from V and 3 from J, leaving 11 bases between them. The CDR3, as DNA: TGCGCCAGCAAGGCTATCGGGACAGATACGCAGTATTTT. Encoded protein: CASKAIGTDTQYF.

The V gene is TRBV7-2, the J gene TRBJ2-6, with D uncertain. Germline CDR1 is SGHTA and CDR2 is FQGNSA. The CDR3 length is 15 residues. V lost 8 bases and J lost 0, with 11 bases in between. CDR3 in amino acids: CASGPRSSGANVLTF. CDR3 DNA: TGTGCCAGCGGGCCTAGAAGCTCTGGGGCCAACGTCCTGACTTTC. Full variable domain (outside the CDR3, taken from reference TRBV7-2 and TRBJ2-6): GAGVSQSPSNKVTEKGKDVELRCDPISGHTALYWYRQSLGQGLEFLIYFQGNSAPDKSGLPSDRFSAERTGGSVSTLTIQRTQQEDSAVYLCASGPRSSGANVLTFGAGSRLTVL.

The J gene is TRBJ1-4, the V gene TRBV6-6, with D unclear. V lost 7 bases and J lost 8, with 14 bases in between. Per germline, CDR1 MNHNY and CDR2 SVGAGI (reference sequence). CDR3 size: 13 residues. The chain's CDR3 is CASNDPRGEKLFF. CDR3 coding DNA: TGTGCCAGCAATGACCCCCGAGGGGAAAAACTGTTTTTT.